This TCR beta chain was sequenced for a study of identical twins. General study points: A lower insertion count was a feature of abundant cord blood beta clonotypes, with no such feature in memory repertoires.

Addition of a universal primer site occurred through template switching, and cDNA carried unique molecular identifiers. One entry per CDR3 protein results from TCRdb running MiXCR on the 5' RACE reads. The repertoire has about 300,000 distinct CDR3 sequences, approximately 13% of them found once; the top ten carry around 7.8%. Note on this clonotype: Its antigen is currently unknown.

From germline, CDR1 is SGHRS and CDR2 YFSETQ. The CDR3 totals 16 residues. The V segment lost 0 bases and the J segment 8 bases; nucleotides outside the gene matches: 4. This sample also belongs to another study, concerning yellow fever vaccine responses in identical twins.

The clonotype originates from a woman aged 18-35 years in good health. The rearrangement uses TRBV5-1 and TRBJ1-6; 11 bases agree with TRBD1. Specimen: CD8+ T cells sorted from blood. Here the CDR3 DNA reads TGCGCCAGCAGCTTGGGGGACAGGGGGAAGGATTCACCCCTCCACTTT. It specifies CASSLGDRGKDSPLHF.